This paragraph reports one TCR beta chain. An end of the junction does not agree with germline; a read error may underlie this. This sample is drawn from a study of T cells in Graves' hyperthyroidism and ophthalmopathy. The V gene's germline CDR1 is SSHAT and CDR2 FNYEAQ (reference sequence). This CDR3 is 15 amino acids long. Uncontrolled infections, other autoimmune diseases, pregnancy or lactation led to exclusion of patients. Amplified TCR beta CDR3 regions came from RNA transcripts. During a first-round RT-PCR of the TCR CDR3, the HTBI primer set was used. In TCRdb, the multiplex PCR reads were re-called with MiXCR into one record per CDR3 protein. The top ten hold roughly 7% of the sample, which has 500,000 to 750,000 distinct CDR3 sequences, 14% seen once.

The chain has TRBV7-7 and TRBJ2-1; 7 bases are shared with TRBD1. This sequence was found in a woman in her late teens or twenties with Graves' ophthalmopathy. The sequenced material came from blood. The CDR3 loop reads CASSNDRAGYNEQFF. CDR3 nucleotide sequence: TGTGCTAGCAGCAATGACAGGGCTGGATACAATGAGCAGTTCTTC.